This TCR beta chain comes out of a study of human T cells and chemical hapten exposure. V lost 2 bases and J 4 bases, leaving 24 bases between the germline ends. The CDR3 extends over 19 amino acids. The germline V gene encodes CDR1 SGHDN and CDR2 FVKESK. TCRdb reanalysed the RACE reads using MiXCR and keeps one entry per CDR3 protein. The table includes approximately 89,000 distinct CDR3 sequences, roughly 10% detected once. Sample time point: patch test 2, 6 weeks after DPC sensitization. Sample treatment: therapeutic diphenylcyclopropenone sensitization with weekly scalp DPC. The table lists this clonotype with many counts.

This receptor was taken from a woman aged 25 to 39 with alopecia areata. Some clones in this sample may be carry-over from other donors' samples. The sample in question was whole blood, obtained in connection with sensitization to the hapten diphenylcyclopropenone (DPC). The chain combines TRBV14 with TRBJ2-1, with TRBD2 as a possible D gene (5 bases). CDR3 residues: CASSQLLGGEQTGYNEQFF. CDR3 DNA sequence: TGTGCCAGCAGCCAATTGCTAGGTGGAGAGCAAACGGGGTACAATGAGCAGTTCTTC.